The clone carrying this T cell receptor beta chain was counted many times. From RNA transcripts, TCR beta CDR3 regions were amplified. In the first-round RT-PCR of the TCR CDR3, the HTBI primer set was used. TCRdb analysed the multiplex PCR reads with MiXCR anew, one entry per CDR3 protein. The sample has fewer than 750,000 distinct CDR3 sequences; around 15% are singletons. This sample is part of a study of T cells in Graves' hyperthyroidism and ophthalmopathy. PBMCs came from around 9.7 ml fresh peripheral blood. Germline CDR1 reads LNHDA; CDR2 reads SQIVND (reference sequence). This CDR3 has 13 residues. V was trimmed by 7 bases and J by 7 bases, leaving 16 bases between them.

The rearrangement links TRBV19 to TRBJ1-1, with a possible D match to TRBD1 (5 bases). This TCR derives from a woman aged 40 to 49 with Graves' ophthalmopathy. The specimen sequenced was blood. CDR3 DNA sequence: TGTGCCAGTACCCCCTGGGGGGGAGGTGAAGCTTTCTTT. It encodes CASTPWGGGEAFF.